This passage covers 21 T cell receptor beta chains from one sample sequenced in a study of blood T cell repertoires in COVID-19 (dated by TCRdb to the early 2020s). Libraries were constructed by the immunoSEQ multiplex PCR assay. TCRdb holds this immuneACCESS table with in-frame rearrangements only. Some clones are missing; in checked studies, unresolved V genes explain under half, and the rest has no known cause. Across this sample there are over 200,000 clones, with 70% to 85% seen only once. The ten largest clones represent under 2% of the sample. Material for sequencing was PBMCs or T cells enriched from blood (not recorded which). The receptors were sampled from a man in his 60s who had recovered from COVID-19.

The chain combines TRBV27 with TRBJ1-5; D not resolved. Trimming removed 2 bases at V and 2 bases at J, with 19 bases between. CDR1 MNHEY and CDR2 SMNVEV come from the germline V gene (reference sequence). The CDR3 sequence is 18 residues long. CDR3 amino acids: CASSLRPAGMGGNQPQHF. In DNA, the CDR3 is TGTGCCAGCAGTTTACGCCCCGCAGGAATGGGAGGCAATCAGCCCCAGCATTTT.

This clone came up once. The V call is TRBV10-3, the J call TRBJ1-1; 8 nucleotides agree with TRBD1. CDR3 size: 15 residues. The ends lost 8 bases at V and 1 base at J; junction bases unmatched: 9. The V gene's germline CDR1 is ENHRY and CDR2 SYGVKD. The CDR3 DNA sequence: TGTGCCATCTCATCCGGGACAGGCCAGAACACTGAAGCTTTCTTT. Amino acid sequence: CAISSGTGQNTEAFF.

The chain has TRBV29-1 and TRBJ2-2, with 12 bases identical to TRBD2. V lost 7 bases, J lost 3 bases, and 12 bases stayed unmatched. This CDR3 region has 17 residues. Germline assignment: CDR1 SQVTM and CDR2 ANQGSEA. CDR3 residues: CSAQGVLAGGHTGELFF. The CDR3 coding sequence is TGCAGCGCACAGGGTGTGCTAGCGGGGGGGCACACCGGGGAGCTGTTTTTT.

The chain carries TRBV3-1 (or the pseudogene TRBV3-2) and TRBJ2-7, with a possible D match to TRBD1 (5 bases). The V gene lost 0 bases and the J gene lost 5 bases, with 11 bases spanning the gap. CDR1 is LGHDT, CDR2 YNNKEL, per germline (reference sequence). This CDR3 has 14 residues. As DNA, the CDR3 is TGTGCCAGCAGCCAAGAGCCAGGGATCCACGAGCAGTACTTC. Translated, it gives CASSQEPGIHEQYF.

Details on this clone: Other DNA sequences in the same sample also yield this CDR3. The chain has TRBV5-1 and TRBJ1-2, with 7 bases matching TRBD1. Germline V gene data show CDR1 as SGHRS and CDR2 as YFSETQ. The V segment lost 4 bases and the J segment 2 bases; nucleotides outside the gene matches: 2. This CDR3 has 13 amino acids. This CDR3 is CASSLGQNYGYTF. Written as DNA, the CDR3 is TGCGCCAGCAGCCTGGGACAGAACTATGGCTACACCTTC. Complete variable domain (other parts from reference TRBV5-1 and TRBJ1-2): KAGVTQTPRYLIKTRGQQVTLSCSPISGHRSVSWYQQTPGQGLQFLFEYFSETQRNKGNFPGRFSGRQFSNSRSEMNVSTLELGDSALYLCASSLGQNYGYTFGSGTRLTVV.

For this clone: This specimen includes other DNA sequences encoding the same CDR3. The chain combines TRBV5-1 with TRBJ1-1; D is possibly TRBD1 (6 bases). CDR1 is SGHRS and CDR2 is YFSETQ in the germline V gene. V dropped 1 base and J dropped 1 base, with 8 bases sitting between them. CDR3 size: 14 residues. Here the CDR3 DNA reads TGCGCCAGCAGCTTGTCAGGGGCGAACACTGAAGCTTTCTTT. It translates to CASSLSGANTEAFF. Variable domain in full (rest from reference TRBV5-1 and TRBJ1-1): KAGVTQTPRYLIKTRGQQVTLSCSPISGHRSVSWYQQTPGQGLQFLFEYFSETQRNKGNFPGRFSGRQFSNSRSEMNVSTLELGDSALYLCASSLSGANTEAFFGQGTRLTVV.

The chain joins TRBV24-1 to TRBJ1-2; TRBD1 is a possible D gene (6 bases). V gave up 3 bases and J gave up 4 bases, with 8 bases separating them. Germline V gives CDR1 KGHDR, CDR2 SFDVKD. The CDR3 totals 13 residues. In DNA form, the CDR3 reads TGTGCCACCAGTGATGGACAGTTCTATGGCTACACCTTC. This sequence encodes CATSDGQFYGYTF.

The CDR3 DNA sequence: TGCGCCAGCAGCGTAGCAGGGGGCACGAACACTGAAGCTTTCTTT. This encodes CASSVAGGTNTEAFF. The V call is TRBV5-1, the J call TRBJ1-1; 8 bases align to TRBD1. The J segment lost 1 base and the V segment lost 4 bases, leaving 6 bases of the junction unmatched. Per germline, CDR1 SGHRS and CDR2 YFSETQ. The CDR3 runs 15 residues.

The chain employs TRBV13 and TRBJ1-1; D unclear. CDR1 is PRHDT, CDR2 FYEKMQ, per germline (reference sequence). This CDR3 contains 12 residues. Trimming removed 6 bases at V and 3 bases at J, with 8 bases between. The CDR3 DNA is TGTGCCAGCAGACGGTCCGACACTGAAGCTTTCTTT. It specifies CASRRSDTEAFF.

The rearrangement links TRBV3-1 (or the pseudogene TRBV3-2) to TRBJ1-2; 7 positions agree with TRBD1. V trimming: 3 bases; J trimming: 4 bases; junction bases outside the gene matches: 5. The CDR3 consists of 14 residues. Germline assignment: CDR1 LGHDT and CDR2 YNNKEL (reference sequence). This chain's CDR3 is CASSHRDSGYGYTF. The CDR3, as DNA: TGTGCCAGCAGCCACCGGGACAGCGGCTATGGCTACACCTTC.

This clone was observed once. The CDR3: CASSSGQIGETQYF. The CDR3 region has the DNA TGTGCCAGCAGCTCGGGACAGATTGGAGAGACCCAGTACTTC. The gene calls are TRBV5-5 and TRBJ2-5; 7 positions match TRBD1. The V gene end was trimmed by 3 bases and the J gene end by 4 bases; junction bases not matched to a gene: 6. The CDR3 sequence is 14 residues long. Germline V gives CDR1 SGHKS, CDR2 YYEKEE (reference sequence).

V usage is TRBV28 and J usage is TRBJ1-6, with a possible D match to TRBD1 (5 bases). Per germline, CDR1 MDHEN and CDR2 SYDVKM. The ends were cut back, 3 bases at V and 9 bases at J, with 12 bases in the middle. The CDR3 is 14 amino acids. CDR3 protein: CASSFGGYRSPLHF. In DNA, the CDR3 is TGTGCCAGCAGTTTCGGGGGGTATCGTTCACCCCTCCACTTT.

The chain links TRBV6-5 to TRBJ2-5; weak D call: TRBD1 (6 bases). Germline CDR1 reads MNHEY; CDR2 reads SVGAGI. The CDR3 has 12 amino acids. Trimming removed 6 bases from V and 5 bases from J, with 10 bases in between. CDR3 loop: CASRGTQETQYF. The CDR3 region has the DNA TGTGCCAGCAGGGGGACACAGGAGACCCAGTACTTC.

The CDR3 DNA reads TGTGCCAGCCCCGGGGAGGCTGACTACACCTTC. It yields the protein CASPGEADYTF. J is TRBJ1-2 and V is TRBV2; D uncertain. V lost 8 bases, J lost 10 bases, and 14 bases lay in between. Germline CDR1 SNHLY, CDR2 FYNNEI. This CDR3 is 11 amino acids long.

This sequence joins TRBV19 and TRBJ2-7; TRBD1 matches at 10 bases. CDR1 and CDR2 from the germline V gene are LNHDA and SQIVND (reference sequence). The trim removed 5 bases at V and 7 bases at J, leaving 8 bases unmatched. The CDR3 sequence is 14 residues long. The DNA for the CDR3 is TGTGCCAGTAGTGCGGCCGGGACAGGGGCGGAGCAGTACTTC. It yields the protein CASSAAGTGAEQYF.

The chain links TRBV6-5 to TRBJ1-5; D not certain. CDR1 is MNHEY, CDR2 SVGAGI, per germline. V lost 7 bases, J lost 1 base, and 11 bases lay in between. There are 14 residues in the CDR3. CDR3 nucleotides: TGTGCCAGCAACCCACTATCCAGCAATCAGCCCCAGCATTTT. Residues: CASNPLSSNQPQHF.

The chain combines TRBV5-1 with TRBJ2-7; D is possibly TRBD1 (6 bases). CDR1 is SGHRS and CDR2 is YFSETQ in the germline V gene. CDR3 length equals 15 residues. The germline V and J ends were trimmed by 4 bases and 3 bases, with 17 bases remaining between them. The CDR3 DNA follows: TGCGCCAGCAGCCCTCAACCGACAGGCTACTACGAGCAGTACTTC. The encoded protein is CASSPQPTGYYEQYF.

In the case of this clone: The sample has other DNA sequences that encode this CDR3 too. The rearrangement uses TRBV9 and TRBJ2-3; tentatively, D is TRBD1 (6 bases). Germline CDR1 reads SGDLS; CDR2 reads YYNGEE. The germline V and J ends were trimmed by 0 bases and 1 base, with 9 bases remaining between them. The CDR3 totals 15 residues. The CDR3 nucleotides are TGTGCCAGCAGCGTAGCGTCAGGGGGCACAGATACGCAGTATTTT. Protein: CASSVASGGTDTQYF. The variable domain in full, completed from reference TRBV9 and TRBJ2-3, reads DSGVTQTPKHLITATGQRVTLRCSPRSGDLSVYWYQQSLDQGLQFLIQYYNGEERAKGNILERFSAQQFPDLHSELNLSSLELGDSALYFCASSVASGGTDTQYFGPGTRLTVL.

The chain joins TRBV5-4 to TRBJ2-1, with TRBD1 matching over 8 bases. J lost 4 bases, V lost 5 bases, and 8 bases had no gene match. This CDR3 has 15 amino acids. Germline-derived CDR1 and CDR2 are SGHNT and YYREEE (reference sequence). CDR3 DNA sequence: TGTGCCAGCAGTGCGCAGGGGGCGCGGTACAATGAGCAGTTCTTC. Amino acid sequence: CASSAQGARYNEQFF.

This clone was observed a handful of times. The J gene is TRBJ1-1, the V gene TRBV9; D gene unclear. V was pared by 3 bases and J by 1 base, with 7 bases between. Germline V CDR1 and CDR2: SGDLS, YYNGEE. The CDR3 totals 13 residues. The CDR3 region is CASSAQRNTEAFF. CDR3 nucleotides: TGTGCCAGCAGCGCACAAAGGAACACTGAAGCTTTCTTT.

The rearrangement uses TRBV4-3 and TRBJ2-3; 7 bases match TRBD2. The CDR3 is 16 amino acids. Losses at the gene ends were 0 bases for V and 8 bases for J; bases not matched to a gene: 11. Per the germline V gene, CDR1 is LGHNA and CDR2 is YSLEER. In nucleotides, the CDR3 is TGCGCCAGCAGCCAAGACCTGACGGGGAGGGTTGGTACGCAGTATTTT. Translated, it gives CASSQDLTGRVGTQYF.